These T cell receptor beta chains were read from a single sample in a study of T cell responses to AZD1222 COVID-19 vaccine. Some clones are missing from TCRdb's copy, which holds only in-frame ones; the method was immunoSEQ multiplex PCR. Found here are some 130,000 clones, 90% to 95% of them singletons; the top ten hold approximately 3%. This sample comprised peripheral blood, obtained on day 0 of AZD1222 vaccination. The receptors were sampled from an adult in good health. The CDR3 runs from the conserved cysteine through the conserved F or W. The D gene is left open where the match is weak. Expanded clones get a size class; other rows say once, few or many, or leave the size out.

TRBV13	NA	NA	TRBJ1-2	CASSLDRGIGYTF	TGTGCCAGCAGCTTAGACAGAGGGATCGGCTACACCTTC
TRBV2	NA	NA	TRBJ1-5	CASSPYEDQPQHF	TGTGCCAGCAGCCCTTATGAGGATCAGCCCCAGCATTTT
TRBV15	NA	NA	TRBJ2-7	CATSRDGDRGSYEQYF	TGTGCCACCAGCAGAGATGGCGACCGGGGATCCTACGAGCAGTACTTC
TRBV4-1	NA	NA	TRBJ1-1	CASSQGGATKNTEAFF	TGCGCCAGCAGCCAAGGGGGGGCTACAAAGAACACTGAAGCTTTCTTT
TRBV5-5	TRBD2	once	TRBJ2-1	CASSRGGGGPNEQFF	TGTGCCAGCAGCCGGGGCGGGGGAGGGCCGAATGAGCAGTTCTTC
TRBV7-9	NA	NA	TRBJ2-5	CASSLRSGIPAQETQYF	TGTGCCAGCAGCTTACGGTCGGGGATCCCGGCACAAGAGACCCAGTACTTC
TRBV25-1	NA	NA	TRBJ2-1	CASSEEFSGGQFF	TGTGCCAGCAGTGAAGAATTTAGCGGAGGGCAGTTCTTC
TRBV4-3	TRBD2	NA	TRBJ2-1	CASSRDSGRGGNEQFF	TGCGCCAGCAGCCGAGATAGCGGGAGGGGGGGAAATGAGCAGTTCTTC
TRBV5-5	TRBD1	NA	TRBJ2-7	CASSLEGGQAYEQYF	TGTGCCAGCAGCTTGGAGGGGGGACAGGCCTACGAGCAGTACTTC
TRBV4-1	NA	NA	TRBJ2-1	CASSQDGALNYNEQFF	TGCGCCAGCAGCCAAGACGGGGCCTTGAATTACAATGAGCAGTTCTTC
TRBV27	TRBD1	NA	TRBJ1-5	CASSLVGGRQPQHF	TGTGCCAGCAGTTTAGTAGGGGGCCGTCAGCCCCAGCATTTT
TRBV7-9	TRBD2	NA	TRBJ2-3	CASSFETARLAGVMNTQYF	TGTGCCAGCAGCTTCGAGACAGCCAGACTAGCGGGAGTCATGAATACGCAGTATTTT
TRBV6-5	NA	once	TRBJ1-5	CASSSDSSYQPQHF	TGTGCCAGCAGTTCCGACAGTAGTTATCAGCCCCAGCATTTT
TRBV4-1	TRBD2	NA	TRBJ2-2	CASSQDRGTSGSKKAGELFF	TGCGCCAGCAGCCAAGATCGGGGGACTAGCGGGAGTAAGAAGGCCGGGGAGCTGTTTTTT
TRBV24-1	TRBD1	once	TRBJ1-1	CATSGWTGTEAFF	TGTGCCACCAGTGGTTGGACAGGCACTGAAGCTTTCTTT
TRBV7-2	NA	few	TRBJ1-5	CASSPLSSNQPQHF	TGTGCCAGCAGCCCACTTTCCAGCAATCAGCCCCAGCATTTT
TRBV27	NA	once	TRBJ1-4	CASSRGGEKLFF	TGTGCCAGCAGTCGAGGGGGTGAAAAACTGTTTTTT
TRBV30	NA	NA	TRBJ1-2	CAWSVSQGSGYTF	TGTGCCTGGAGTGTATCCCAGGGCTCTGGCTACACCTTC
TRBV6-5	NA	NA	TRBJ2-3	CASSYMVTDTQYF	TGTGCCAGCAGTTACATGGTCACAGATACGCAGTATTTT
TRBV6-5	NA	NA	TRBJ1-5	CASTQELAGNQPQHF	TGTGCCAGCACGCAGGAACTAGCTGGCAATCAGCCCCAGCATTTT
TRBV25-1	TRBD2	NA	TRBJ2-1	CASSGLAGGYNEQFF	TGTGCCAGCAGTGGACTAGCGGGAGGTTACAATGAGCAGTTCTTC
TRBV30	TRBD2	NA	TRBJ2-1	CAWSWSGLAGVSEVHEQFF	TGTGCCTGGAGTTGGTCAGGACTAGCGGGAGTTTCTGAAGTCCATGAGCAGTTCTTC
TRBV4-1	TRBD2	NA	TRBJ2-3	CASSRLREATDTQYF	TGCGCCAGCAGCCGCCTGCGGGAGGCCACAGATACGCAGTATTTT
TRBV5-4	NA	NA	TRBJ2-2	CASSQDSRVDTGELFF	TGTGCCAGCAGCCAAGACTCCCGGGTCGACACCGGGGAGCTGTTTTTT
TRBV11-3	TRBD1	NA	TRBJ2-1	CASSRSDRPNEQFF	TGTGCCAGCAGCCGTTCGGACAGGCCCAATGAGCAGTTCTTC
TRBV6-2/TRBV6-3	NA	NA	TRBJ2-7	CASSWDPASYEQYF	TGTGCCAGCAGTTGGGATCCGGCTTCCTACGAGCAGTACTTC
TRBV6-5	NA	NA	TRBJ2-2	CASSSWTYTGELFF	TGTGCCAGCAGTTCGTGGACATACACCGGGGAGCTGTTTTTT
TRBV4-3	NA	once	TRBJ1-3	CASSQGGRSGNTIYF	TGCGCCAGCAGCCAAGGTGGTAGGTCTGGAAACACCATATATTTT
TRBV14	TRBD1	NA	TRBJ2-5	CASSRPGQGVETQYF	TGTGCCAGCAGCCGACCCGGACAGGGAGTAGAGACCCAGTACTTC
TRBV19	NA	NA	TRBJ1-5	CASSNSPRGSNQPQHF	TGTGCCAGTAGTAATTCGCCCAGGGGTAGCAATCAGCCCCAGCATTTT
TRBV4-2	NA	NA	TRBJ1-2	CASSQEGGRGYTF	TGTGCCAGCAGCCAAGAGGGAGGTCGGGGCTACACCTTC
TRBV10-3	NA	NA	TRBJ1-2	CAISEEPGAGYTF	TGTGCCATCAGTGAGGAGCCGGGAGCAGGCTACACCTTC
TRBV6-5	NA	NA	TRBJ1-6	CASSYIGGRPNSPLHF	TGTGCCAGCAGTTATATCGGTGGGAGACCTAATTCACCCCTCCACTTT
TRBV21-1	NA	NA	TRBJ1-5	CASSKGPRGDRGRQPQHF	TGTGCCAGCAGCAAAGGACCGCGTGGGGACAGGGGGCGCCAGCCCCAGCATTTT
TRBV9	TRBD2	NA	TRBJ2-3	CASSSPVQASGLFRTDTQYF	TGTGCCAGCAGCTCCCCCGTCCAGGCTAGCGGGCTTTTTCGCACAGATACGCAGTATTTT
TRBV11-2	NA	NA	TRBJ2-5	CASSFGFEETQYF	TGTGCCAGCAGCTTTGGCTTTGAAGAGACCCAGTACTTC
TRBV7-7	TRBD1	NA	TRBJ2-3	CASSLEQGAWDTQYF	TGTGCCAGCAGCTTAGAACAGGGGGCATGGGATACGCAGTATTTT
TRBV30	NA	NA	TRBJ2-5	CAWSVGAGVETQYF	TGTGCCTGGAGTGTAGGAGCGGGTGTAGAGACCCAGTACTTC
TRBV30	NA	NA	TRBJ1-6	CAWSLGSNSPLHF	TGTGCCTGGAGTCTAGGGTCTAATTCACCCCTCCACTTT
TRBV19	NA	NA	TRBJ1-1	CASIPQGDTEAFF	TGTGCCAGTATCCCACAGGGAGACACTGAAGCTTTCTTT
TRBV5-1	NA	once	TRBJ1-3	CASSLEAGGNTIYF	TGCGCCAGCAGCTTGGAGGCAGGGGGAAACACCATATATTTT
TRBV2	NA	NA	TRBJ1-5	CASSERGPLVYSNQPQHF	TGTGCCAGCAGTGAGAGGGGTCCTTTGGTATATAGCAATCAGCCCCAGCATTTT